Listed below are T cell receptor beta chains from one sample, sequenced in a study of graft-versus-host responses after intestinal transplantation. Sequencing used immunoSEQ multiplex PCR; TCRdb keeps in-frame clones, though not all of them. The data hold around 120,000 clones, with around 95% observed a single time. These receptors have no known antigen. The material sequenced was unstimulated CD8+ T cells sorted from spleen or lymph node cells, taken before intestinal transplant. These receptors originate from a human donor who received an intestinal transplant. Both conserved end residues are part of each CDR3. The order of the fields is D gene, V gene, J gene, clone size, CDR3 DNA, CDR3 protein. A D gene is named only where the DNA matches it firmly. Rows may omit the clone size; those that give it use once, few, many or a size class.

d_call: TRBD2
v_call: TRBV13
j_call: TRBJ2-5
clone_size: once
cdr3_nt: TGTGCCAGCAGCCTAGCGGGAGAGACCCAGTACTTC
cdr3_aa: CASSLAGETQYF

d_call: .
v_call: TRBV12-5
j_call: TRBJ2-5
clone_size: .
cdr3_nt: TGTGCTAGTGGTTCCTCCGGGGGAGGAGAGACCCAGTACTTC
cdr3_aa: CASGSSGGGETQYF

d_call: .
v_call: TRBV11-1
j_call: TRBJ2-2
clone_size: once
cdr3_nt: TGTGCCAGCAGCTTAGGTACAGGGTCGAACACCGGGGAGCTGTTTTTT
cdr3_aa: CASSLGTGSNTGELFF

d_call: TRBD1
v_call: TRBV15
j_call: TRBJ2-7
clone_size: .
cdr3_nt: TGTGCCACCAGCGGATTGGGACAGACCTACGAGCAGTACTTC
cdr3_aa: CATSGLGQTYEQYF

d_call: TRBD1
v_call: TRBV5-6
j_call: TRBJ2-7
clone_size: .
cdr3_nt: TGTGCCAGCAGCTTGTCGGTTACAGGGGCATCCTACGAGCAGTACTTC
cdr3_aa: CASSLSVTGASYEQYF

d_call: TRBD2
v_call: TRBV9
j_call: TRBJ2-1
clone_size: .
cdr3_nt: TGTGCCAGCAGCGCTCTCCAGCGGGAAATTGGCGATGAGCAGTTCTTC
cdr3_aa: CASSALQREIGDEQFF

d_call: .
v_call: TRBV7-2
j_call: TRBJ2-1
clone_size: .
cdr3_nt: TGTGCCAGCAGCTTAGGTCTAAGGAGCTCCTACAATGAGCAGTTCTTC
cdr3_aa: CASSLGLRSSYNEQFF

d_call: TRBD2
v_call: TRBV19
j_call: TRBJ2-1
clone_size: .
cdr3_nt: TGTGCCAGTAGTATAACGGGCGGGAGCTCCTACAATGAGCAGTTCTTC
cdr3_aa: CASSITGGSSYNEQFF

d_call: TRBD1
v_call: TRBV6-1
j_call: TRBJ2-3
clone_size: .
cdr3_nt: TGTGCCAGCTCCTACAGGGGGCAGGCAGATACGCAGTATTTT
cdr3_aa: CASSYRGQADTQYF

d_call: .
v_call: TRBV11-2
j_call: TRBJ2-7
clone_size: .
cdr3_nt: TGTGCCAGCAGCTTATTGTTCTACGAGCAGTACTTC
cdr3_aa: CASSLLFYEQYF

d_call: .
v_call: TRBV25-1
j_call: TRBJ2-5
clone_size: .
cdr3_nt: TGTGCCAGCAGTAAGGATCGAGAGACCCAGTACTTC
cdr3_aa: CASSKDRETQYF

d_call: TRBD2
v_call: TRBV15
j_call: TRBJ2-1
clone_size: .
cdr3_nt: TGTGCCACCAGCTCGGGACTAGTGAGGAATGAGCAGTTCTTC
cdr3_aa: CATSSGLVRNEQFF

d_call: .
v_call: TRBV27
j_call: TRBJ2-3
clone_size: .
cdr3_nt: TGTGCCAGCAGCAACAGCCCCGGTGGGGCAGATACGCAGTATTTT
cdr3_aa: CASSNSPGGADTQYF

d_call: .
v_call: TRBV14
j_call: TRBJ2-5
clone_size: .
cdr3_nt: TGTGCCAGCAGCCACGGGACTCAAGAGACCCAGTACTTC
cdr3_aa: CASSHGTQETQYF

d_call: .
v_call: TRBV4-2
j_call: TRBJ2-1
clone_size: .
cdr3_nt: TGTGCCAGCAGCCAACCCGAGCGGGCCGCCTACAATGAGCAGTTCTTC
cdr3_aa: CASSQPERAAYNEQFF

d_call: TRBD1
v_call: TRBV7-3
j_call: TRBJ1-2
clone_size: .
cdr3_nt: TGTGCCAGCAGCTTATGGGACAGGGGTGGCTACACCTTC
cdr3_aa: CASSLWDRGGYTF